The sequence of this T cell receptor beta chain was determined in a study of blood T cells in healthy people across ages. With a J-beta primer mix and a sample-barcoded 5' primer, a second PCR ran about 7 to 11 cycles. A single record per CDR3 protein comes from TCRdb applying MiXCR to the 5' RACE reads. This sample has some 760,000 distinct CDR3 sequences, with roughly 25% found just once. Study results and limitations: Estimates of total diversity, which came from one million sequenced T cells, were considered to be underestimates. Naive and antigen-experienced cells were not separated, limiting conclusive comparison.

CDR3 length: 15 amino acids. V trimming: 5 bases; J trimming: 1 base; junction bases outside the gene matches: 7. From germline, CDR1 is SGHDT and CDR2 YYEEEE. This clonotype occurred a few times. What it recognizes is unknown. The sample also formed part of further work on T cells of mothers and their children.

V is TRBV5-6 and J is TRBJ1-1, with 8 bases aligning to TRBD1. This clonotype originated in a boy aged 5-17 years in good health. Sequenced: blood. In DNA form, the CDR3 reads TGTGCCAGCAGGTACGAGACAGGGGCGAACACTGAAGCTTTCTTT. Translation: CASRYETGANTEAFF.